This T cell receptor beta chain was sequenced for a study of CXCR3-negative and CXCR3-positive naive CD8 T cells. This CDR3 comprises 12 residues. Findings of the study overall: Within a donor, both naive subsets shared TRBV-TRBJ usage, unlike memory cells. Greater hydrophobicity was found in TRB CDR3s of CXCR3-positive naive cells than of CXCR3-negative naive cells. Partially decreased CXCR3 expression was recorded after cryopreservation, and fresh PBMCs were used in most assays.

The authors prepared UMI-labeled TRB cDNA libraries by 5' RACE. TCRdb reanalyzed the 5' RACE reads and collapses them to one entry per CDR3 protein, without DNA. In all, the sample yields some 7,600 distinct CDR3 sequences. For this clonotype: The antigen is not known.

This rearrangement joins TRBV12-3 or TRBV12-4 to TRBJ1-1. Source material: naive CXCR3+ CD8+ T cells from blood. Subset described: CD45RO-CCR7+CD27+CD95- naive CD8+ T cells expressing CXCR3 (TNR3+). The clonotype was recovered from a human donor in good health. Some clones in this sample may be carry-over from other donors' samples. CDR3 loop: CASSFENTEAFF.